The rows below give T cell receptor beta chains drawn from one sample of a study of T cell responses to AZD1222 COVID-19 vaccine. TCRdb's table, derived via immunoSEQ multiplex PCR, lists solely in-frame clones and lacks some. The repertoire holds roughly 200,000 clones, roughly 90% seen once, with 1.7% in the top ten. Sequenced material: peripheral blood, taken 28 days after the second AZD1222 dose. These receptors all come from an adult who received the AZD1222 COVID-19 vaccine. The conserved cysteine and the conserved F or W are not part of the CDR3 here. Each record gives: D gene, V gene, J gene, clone size, CDR3 protein. A D gene is named only where the DNA matches it firmly. Only part of the rows carry a size: once, few, many, or a class if the clone is expanded.

NA	TRBV2	TRBJ1-1	NA	ASSGELSEAF
TRBD1	TRBV3-1/TRBV3-2	TRBJ2-2	NA	ASSKGQGARTGELF
NA	TRBV25-1	TRBJ2-2	NA	ASSGVTHPPGELF
TRBD2	TRBV5-1	TRBJ2-5	NA	ASSFLGPRLATRRSQETQY
NA	TRBV5-1	TRBJ2-5	NA	ASSLGHPPWTQY
NA	TRBV15	TRBJ1-5	NA	ATSRDFRGNPQH
TRBD1	TRBV7-8	TRBJ1-4	NA	ASSVHGTGENEKLF
TRBD1	TRBV24-1	TRBJ2-1	many	ATSDPGQGEVEEQF
NA	TRBV9	TRBJ1-2	NA	ASSVGDGGAHYGYT
NA	TRBV6-5	TRBJ2-2	NA	ASSYSGFGAGELF
NA	TRBV19	TRBJ2-2	NA	ATGPSLGTGELF
TRBD1	TRBV19	TRBJ1-6	NA	ASRRTGGPNSPLH